In its sample, the clone carrying this T cell receptor (beta chain) was seen a few times. Antigen specificity is unknown. The data originate from a study of T-cell reconstitution after alpha-beta-depleted transplantation in children. Findings and limits, study-wide: As was reported, about two months after transplant, alpha-beta T cells came from several hundred expanded graft clones. Surviving recipient T cells and intrathymic progenitors accounted for some patients' high TCRbeta diversity at day 60. Diversity and T-cell counts at one year after transplant derived mostly from new T cells.

The CDR3 covers 15 residues. Germline CDR1 is MNHEY and CDR2 is SVGAGI. Deletions cut 2 bases from V and 3 bases from J, with 11 bases between. Preparation of the TCRbeta library involved a method that used unique molecular identifiers. TCRdb re-derived calls from the PCR reads in MiXCR, one entry per CDR3 protein. The sample contains about 460,000 distinct CDR3 sequences, over 9.5% of which appear only once. The chain has TRBV6-5 and TRBJ2-1; D possibly corresponds to TRBD2 (5 bases). Sample: PBMCs, taken before TCRalphabeta/CD19-depleted stem cell transplant. This clonotype was sampled from a child younger than 10 with inherited bone marrow failure, due to receive a stem cell transplant. This CDR3 is CASSYKLASYNEQFF. In DNA, the CDR3 is TGTGCCAGCAGTTACAAGTTAGCGAGCTACAATGAGCAGTTCTTC.